The source of this T cell receptor (beta chain) is a study of T cells in Graves' hyperthyroidism and ophthalmopathy (dated by TCRdb to between 2018 and 2021). At the level of the whole study: Peripheral blood samples were taken at initial diagnosis, before any treatment was given. TCR V-J signatures able to tell the groups apart were searched for in a discovery cohort of approximately 95 patients, of whom approximately 40 had Graves' ophthalmopathy and around 56 had stable Graves' hyperthyroidism. According to the paper, TCR Vbeta CDR3 sequencing was carried out on about 140 peripheral blood samples, which came from around 43 ophthalmopathy, 75 or so hyperthyroidism and roughly 17 progressor patients. Prospective prediction of ophthalmopathy was tested in an independent validation cohort of fewer than 20 hyperthyroidism patients and 15 to 17 patients who later progressed to ophthalmopathy. After sampling, hyperthyroidism patients received methimazole starting at 30 mg daily, and ophthalmopathy patients received high-dose intravenous methylprednisolone. In addition, the study compared T-cell repertoires in thyroid tissue and in blood from roughly 6 Graves' hyperthyroidism patients. For training and testing, the 100 or so patients in the discovery cohort were randomly divided in a 7:3 ratio.

There are 15 amino acids in the CDR3, from cysteine to phenylalanine inclusive. Here the CDR3 DNA is all that survives: 45 bases in frame from base 1. CDR1 LNHDA and CDR2 SQIVND are derived from the germline V gene (reference sequence). Ends trimmed: V by 5 bases, J by 4 bases; bases unmatched to a gene: 6. This clonotype was detected many times. There is no known antigen for this receptor. No much larger clonotype is one base removed from it; base qualities were not supplied. Beyond this particular receptor, the publication reports: In cross-validation, a model built on a 13 V-J signature told ophthalmopathy apart from stable hyperthyroidism with approximately 90% sensitivity and roughly 81% specificity, and in testing the same model reached 80%/75%. Sample size was not statistically predetermined, and blinding of investigators to group allocation was not performed. In validation, the model predicted progression to ophthalmopathy with just under 71% sensitivity and 72% to 75% specificity, a median of approximately 6.5 months before onset. Most expanded thyroid clonotypes (frequency above 0.001) were also detected in blood, suggesting blood repertoires may reflect thyroid immune responses.

The TCR beta CDR3 regions were amplified from the RNA transcripts. For the first round of RT-PCR on the TCR CDR3, the HTBI primer set was used together with the Qiagen OneStep RT-PCR kit. Libraries were constructed in a second round of multiplex PCR, after which size selection and purification were carried out. Libraries were sequenced paired-end with 100 bp reads on an Illumina HiSeq2000. The authors' analysis ran thus. SOAPnuke was used to process the raw data, with reads discarded if the reads contained adapters or uncalled bases, had a mean Phred below 15, or lacked an exact constant-primer or identifier match. COPE v1.2.5 was used to merge the high-quality paired reads, and each unique nucleotide sequence was defined as a clonotype. Clonotypes were aligned to IMGT TRBV, TRBD and TRBJ reference segments using MiTCR v1.1. Only V-J combinations with frequency above 0.0001, covering 99% to 99.2% of repertoires, were analysed. The TCS score was defined as F50 (clonal expansion) divided by E x V (chaos), with BLOSUM62-based TCRdist calculated between CDR3 peptides within each V-J. Welch's t-statistics and random forest reduced fewer than 550 V-J features to 13, which were used in a naive Bayes classifier (R e1071). The raw public data were reprocessed by TCRdb itself: fastp quality trimming at Q25, MiXCR clonotype calling, in-frame beta chains only. Each CDR3 protein appears once, grouped with its most common genes and DNA. Here the V and J calls rest on TCRdb's processing, not on the authors' analysis. Counted in this sample were some 360,000 distinct CDR3 sequences; about a sixth of them appeared once. The ten largest make up about 16% of the sample.

Ophthalmopathy patients had moderately to severely active disease, Clinical Activity Score of at least 3, NOSPECS grade of at least 4, and duration under 3 months. Exclusion was applied to patients with uncontrolled infections, other autoimmune diseases, pregnancy or lactation. Diagnoses were established on the basis of clinical symptoms, serum thyroxine and TRAb, thyroid ultrasound, and orbital computed tomography. PBMCs were isolated from approximately 10 ml of fresh peripheral blood by Ficoll-Paque density gradient centrifugation. Trizol reagent was used to extract total RNA, and RNA quality was then checked on an Agilent 2100 Bioanalyzer.

Sequenced material: blood. The receptor was derived from a woman aged 40 to 50 with Graves' ophthalmopathy. The sequence is built from TRBV19 and TRBJ1-2; TRBD1 fits 11 bases in the junction. The DNA reads as follows: TGTGCCAGTAGTGTCGGACAGGGGGCTTCCTATGGCTACACCTTC. Its coded protein is CASSVGQGASYGYTF.